This T cell receptor (beta chain) was observed in a study of T cells in Graves' hyperthyroidism and ophthalmopathy. Study results and caveats: Peripheral blood also featured most of the thyroid clonotypes expanded above 0.001.

This clonotype has ten or more counts. The antigen is unknown. Researchers took RNA transcripts and amplified the TCR beta CDR3 regions from them. The HTBI primer set drove a first-round RT-PCR of the TCR CDR3. TCRdb reprocessed the multiplex PCR reads via MiXCR and lists one record per CDR3 protein. Of around 200,000 distinct CDR3 sequences in the sample, around 19% were seen once. V lost 3 bases to trimming and J lost 1 base; unmatched junction nucleotides: 1. CDR1 and CDR2 (germline): SGHNT, YENEEA. The CDR3 is 14 residues long. Disease duration under 2 months; hyperthyroidism patients were aged 18 to 65. Each diagnosis drew on symptoms, thyroxine, TRAb, thyroid ultrasound and orbital computed tomography findings. Fresh peripheral blood, around 11 ml of it, supplied the PBMCs.

The sequence was collected from a man aged 35 to 55 with Graves' hyperthyroidism. J is TRBJ1-1 and V is TRBV11-3; 8 bases line up with TRBD1. The sequenced material came from blood. CDR3 nucleotides: TGTGCCAGCAGCTTCAGGGGGCGGAACACTGAAGCTTTCTTT. It codes for CASSFRGRNTEAFF.